These 27 T cell receptor beta chains originate from one sample sequenced in a study of shared clonotypes between healthy human individuals. Using immunoSEQ multiplex PCR, the repertoire was profiled, and TCRdb retains in-frame clones only, with some absent. The table records some 380,000 clones, 90% to 98% of them present only once. Sequenced material: memory CD8+ T cells sorted from blood. The subset: CD45RO+ cells pooled with CCR7-negative TemRA cells. The receptors here all came from a man aged 25 to 40 in good health.

This chain uses TRBV27 with TRBJ1-5, with D possibly TRBD1 on 5 matching bases. The V end lost 2 bases, the J end lost 7 bases, and 12 bases lay between the germline ends. Germline assignment: CDR1 MNHEY and CDR2 SMNVEV (reference sequence). CDR3 length: 14 residues. The CDR3 is CASSLGRGRQPQHF. CDR3 DNA sequence: TGTGCCAGCAGTTTAGGGAGGGGCAGGCAGCCCCAGCATTTT.

Note on this clone: Other nucleotide sequences from this sample produce the same CDR3. Here the CDR3 DNA reads TGTGCCTGGACAGGGGGCGGGTACGAGCAGTACTTC. It translates to CAWTGGGYEQYF. The V call is TRBV30, the J call TRBJ2-7, with TRBD1 matching over 8 bases. With V trimmed by 4 bases and J by 4 bases, 3 bases remained unmatched. The CDR3 sequence is 12 residues long. Germline V gene data show CDR1 as GTSNPN and CDR2 as SVGIG (reference sequence).

The V call is TRBV4-1, the J call TRBJ2-7; a possible D gene is TRBD1 (6 bases). Germline lookup yields CDR1 MGHRA and CDR2 YSYEKL. Trimming removed 3 bases at V and 2 bases at J, with 11 bases between. The CDR3 has 14 residues. Here the CDR3 DNA reads TGCGCCAGCAGCCACCTGAGGGACACCTACGAGCAGTACTTC. It is translated as CASSHLRDTYEQYF.

The chain joins TRBV5-1 to TRBJ2-2; 7 bases map to TRBD2. The length of the CDR3 is 17 residues. The germline V gene encodes CDR1 SGHRS and CDR2 YFSETQ. V lost 0 bases and J lost 3; bases outside the gene matches: 8. CDR3 in amino acids: CASSLAGGSGYTGELFF. CDR3 in DNA: TGCGCCAGCAGCTTGGCGGGCGGGAGTGGTTACACCGGGGAGCTGTTTTTT.

V gene TRBV4-1 combines with J gene TRBJ1-1, with D uncertain. Deletions cut 0 bases from V and 5 bases from J, with 10 bases between. The CDR3 spans 14 residues. Germline CDR1 and CDR2: MGHRA and YSYEKL. The CDR3 is CASSQEAERTEAFF. The DNA for the CDR3 is TGCGCCAGCAGCCAAGAGGCAGAACGGACTGAAGCTTTCTTT.

The J gene is TRBJ2-7, the V gene TRBV7-6, with D maybe TRBD2 (6 bases). There are 14 residues in the CDR3. The V gene lost 6 bases and the J gene lost 2 bases, with 14 bases spanning the gap. Germline loops: CDR1 SGHVS, CDR2 FNYEAQ. The CDR3 spells CASSTSLITYEQYF. CDR3 DNA sequence: TGTGCCAGCAGTACTAGCCTAATAACCTACGAGCAGTACTTC.

Concerning this clone itself: Other DNA sequences from this sample encode an identical CDR3 as well. This sequence joins TRBV28 and TRBJ2-7; D is perhaps TRBD1 (6 bases). In germline, CDR1 is MDHEN, CDR2 SYDVKM. V dropped 2 bases and J dropped 4 bases, with 9 bases sitting between them. The CDR3 sequence is 13 residues long. The CDR3 sequence: CASSLDRPYEQYF. The CDR3 DNA follows: TGTGCCAGCAGTTTAGACAGGCCATACGAGCAGTACTTC.

V is TRBV28 and J is TRBJ2-1; 8 bases agree with TRBD2. Germline-derived CDR1 and CDR2 are MDHEN and SYDVKM. The J segment lost 10 bases and the V segment lost 4 bases, leaving 15 bases of the junction unmatched. The CDR3 runs 16 residues. The CDR3 DNA reads as TGTGCCAGCAGTTCCCCTCAACCGGGACTAGGGGTGGAGCAGTTCTTC. Encoded protein: CASSSPQPGLGVEQFF.

The V call is TRBV29-1, the J call TRBJ2-7, with D tentatively TRBD2 (5 bases). The CDR3 covers 13 residues. The germline CDR1 and CDR2 sequences are SQVTM and ANQGSEA. V lost 6 bases and J 2 bases, leaving 14 bases between the germline ends. The CDR3 coding sequence is TGCAGCGTAAGAGAGGGCAGAACCTACGAGCAGTACTTC. This gives the protein CSVREGRTYEQYF.

The CDR3 loop reads CASGLEQGTEAFF. The CDR3 DNA sequence: TGTGCTAGTGGTTTGGAACAGGGAACTGAAGCTTTCTTT. The chain carries TRBV12-5 and TRBJ1-1; perhaps TRBD1 as D (6 bases). V dropped 1 base and J dropped 5 bases, with 8 bases sitting between them. The germline gives CDR1 LGHNT, CDR2 FRNRAP. The CDR3 is 13 amino acids.

The chain is built from TRBV28 and TRBJ1-5; no reliable D call. There are 16 residues in the CDR3. Deletions cut 2 bases from V and 2 bases from J, with 13 bases between. Germline V gene lookup returns CDR1 MDHEN and CDR2 SYDVKM. The CDR3 sequence is CASSLQRIFGNQPQHF. The CDR3 DNA reads TGTGCCAGCAGTTTACAGAGGATATTCGGCAATCAGCCCCAGCATTTT.

This sequence joins TRBV2 and TRBJ1-2, with D perhaps TRBD1 (6 bases). This CDR3 region has 12 residues. Trimming stripped 7 bases from V and 8 bases from J, with 14 bases between. Per the germline V gene, CDR1 is SNHLY and CDR2 is FYNNEI. The DNA of the CDR3 is TGTGCCAGCATGGGAGGAGGGGGAGGCTACACCTTC. Protein: CASMGGGGGYTF.

CDR3 in DNA: TGTGCCAGCAGCTTAGCTAGCGGGAGCAGTGAGCAGTTCTTC. It yields the protein CASSLASGSSEQFF. The chain uses TRBV7-2 and TRBJ2-1; 9 nucleotides agree with TRBD2. The CDR3 is 14 amino acids. Germline V CDR1 and CDR2: SGHTA, FQGNSA. The trim removed 0 bases at V and 9 bases at J, leaving 3 bases unmatched.

In regard to this clone: The same CDR3 is also encoded by other DNA sequences in this sample. The chain couples TRBV28 to TRBJ2-7; D gene uncertain. V dropped 2 bases and J dropped 4 bases, with 3 bases sitting between them. This CDR3 is 11 amino acids long. Looked up from germline, CDR1 is MDHEN and CDR2 is SYDVKM. As DNA, the CDR3 is TGTGCCAGCAGTTTACGGTACGAGCAGTACTTC. Protein sequence: CASSLRYEQYF.

The rearrangement joins TRBV5-4 to TRBJ1-2; TRBD1 agrees at 7 bases. Germline CDR1 SGHNT, CDR2 YYREEE (reference sequence). The CDR3 is made up of 15 amino acids. The trim removed 0 bases at V and 9 bases at J, leaving 11 bases unmatched. CDR3 DNA: TGTGCCAGCAGCTTGGTAGGACAGGCCATGAGGAGCTACACCTTC. It translates to CASSLVGQAMRSYTF.

The CDR3 sequence: CASSLVLAVPGELFF. Written as DNA, the CDR3 is TGCGCCAGCAGCTTGGTGCTAGCAGTGCCCGGGGAGCTGTTTTTT. The chain couples TRBV5-1 to TRBJ2-2, with D possibly being TRBD2 (5 bases). The V gene's germline CDR1 is SGHRS and CDR2 YFSETQ. Trimming left V 0 bases short and J 6 bases short, with 12 bases between. This CDR3 comprises 15 residues.

The chain recombines TRBV28 with TRBJ2-6, with no clear D. Trimming stripped 6 bases from V and 0 bases from J, with 18 bases between. This CDR3 region has 18 residues. Germline-derived CDR1 and CDR2 are MDHEN and SYDVKM. CDR3 in amino acids: CASSQGVLPSSGANVLTF. The CDR3 coding sequence is TGTGCCAGCAGCCAAGGCGTCCTACCGAGCTCTGGGGCCAACGTCCTGACTTTC. Full variable domain (outside the CDR3, taken from reference TRBV28 and TRBJ2-6): DVKVTQSSRYLVKRTGEKVFLECVQDMDHENMFWYRQDPGLGLRLIYFSYDVKMKEKGDIPEGYSVSREKKERFSLILESASTNQTSMYLCASSQGVLPSSGANVLTFGAGSRLTVL.

V gene TRBV7-2 combines with J gene TRBJ2-3, with D tentatively TRBD2 (5 bases). Trimming removed 3 bases at V and 7 bases at J, with 8 bases between. In germline, CDR1 is SGHTA, CDR2 FQGNSA. CDR3 length: 12 residues. The CDR3, as DNA: TGTGCCAGCAGCTTGGAGCGGCATACGCAGTATTTT. This gives the protein CASSLERHTQYF.

This chain uses TRBV6-6 with TRBJ2-7; 10 bases are shared with TRBD2. Per germline, CDR1 MNHNY and CDR2 SVGAGI (reference sequence). The CDR3 covers 15 residues. The J segment lost 1 base and the V segment lost 4 bases, leaving 4 bases of the junction unmatched. The DNA for the CDR3 is TGTGCCAGCAGTTGGACTAGCGGCCTTTCCTACGAGCAGTACTTC. Protein product: CASSWTSGLSYEQYF.

This chain uses TRBV6-5 with TRBJ1-5, with D possibly matching TRBD1 (6 bases). V was pared by 0 bases and J by 4 bases, with 10 bases between. This CDR3 contains 15 residues. In germline, CDR1 is MNHEY, CDR2 SVGAGI. The chain's CDR3 is CASSYSGAANQPQHF. The CDR3 DNA sequence: TGTGCCAGCAGTTACTCGGGGGCAGCAAATCAGCCCCAGCATTTT.

V is TRBV30 and J is TRBJ2-7; D not certain. Trimming removed 0 bases from V and 3 bases from J, with 3 bases in between. The germline gives CDR1 GTSNPN, CDR2 SVGIG (reference sequence). CDR3 length: 11 residues. The CDR3 loop is CAWSVNYEQYF. CDR3 DNA: TGTGCCTGGAGTGTAAACTACGAGCAGTACTTC. Variable domain in full (rest from reference TRBV30 and TRBJ2-7): SQTIHQWPATLVQPVGSPLSLECTVEGTSNPNLYWYRQAAGRGLQLLFYSVGIGQISSEVPQNLSASRPQDRQFILSSKKLLLSDSGFYLCAWSVNYEQYFGPGTRLTVT.

This chain joins TRBV5-6 and TRBJ1-4, with D perhaps matching TRBD1 (5 bases). The germline V and J ends were trimmed by 2 bases and 0 bases, with 5 bases remaining between them. Germline loops: CDR1 SGHDT, CDR2 YYEEEE. This CDR3 spans 14 amino acids. CDR3 nucleotides: TGTGCCAGCAGCTTACAGGCAACTAATGAAAAACTGTTTTTT. Amino acids: CASSLQATNEKLFF.

J is TRBJ2-2 and V is TRBV28; 12 bases match TRBD2. There are 16 residues in the CDR3. CDR1 and CDR2 from the germline V gene are MDHEN and SYDVKM. Trimming at V came to 5 bases and at J to 4 bases, leaving 5 bases not matched to a gene. CDR3 sequence: CASSGLAGGLTGELFF. CDR3 nucleotide sequence: TGTGCCAGCAGTGGTCTAGCGGGAGGGCTCACCGGGGAGCTGTTTTTT.

The V and J genes are TRBV6-1 and TRBJ1-3; maybe TRBD1 (5 bases). V was pared by 6 bases and J by 8 bases, with 14 bases between. Germline assignment: CDR1 MNHNS and CDR2 SASEGT. The CDR3 runs to 13 residues. Here the CDR3 reads CASRARDLYTIYF. The DNA for the CDR3 is TGTGCCAGCAGGGCCAGGGACCTTTACACCATATATTTT.

J is TRBJ2-7 and V is TRBV10-3; 12 nucleotides match TRBD2. Germline-derived CDR1 and CDR2 are ENHRY and SYGVKD. The CDR3 totals 13 residues. Losses at the gene ends were 5 bases for V and 6 bases for J; bases not matched to a gene: 2. The CDR3 nucleotides are TGTGCCATCAGTTCGGGACTAGCGGGCGAGCAGTACTTC. Amino acids: CAISSGLAGEQYF.

The rearrangement uses TRBV30 and TRBJ1-1; no firm D call. The CDR3 sequence is 12 residues long. The ends were cut back, 5 bases at V and 1 base at J, with 8 bases in the middle. Per germline, CDR1 GTSNPN and CDR2 SVGIG (reference sequence). The CDR3, as DNA: TGTGCCTGGGGTTGGAGGAACACTGAAGCTTTCTTT. Translating gives CAWGWRNTEAFF.

The chain carries TRBV10-3 and TRBJ2-1, with TRBD2 matching 13 bases. The V gene's germline CDR1 is ENHRY and CDR2 SYGVKD. Losses at the gene ends were 4 bases for V and 6 bases for J; bases not matched to a gene: 3. This CDR3 spans 15 amino acids. The CDR3 loop is CAISGTSGSGNEQFF. The DNA for the CDR3 is TGTGCCATCAGTGGGACTAGCGGGAGTGGCAATGAGCAGTTCTTC.